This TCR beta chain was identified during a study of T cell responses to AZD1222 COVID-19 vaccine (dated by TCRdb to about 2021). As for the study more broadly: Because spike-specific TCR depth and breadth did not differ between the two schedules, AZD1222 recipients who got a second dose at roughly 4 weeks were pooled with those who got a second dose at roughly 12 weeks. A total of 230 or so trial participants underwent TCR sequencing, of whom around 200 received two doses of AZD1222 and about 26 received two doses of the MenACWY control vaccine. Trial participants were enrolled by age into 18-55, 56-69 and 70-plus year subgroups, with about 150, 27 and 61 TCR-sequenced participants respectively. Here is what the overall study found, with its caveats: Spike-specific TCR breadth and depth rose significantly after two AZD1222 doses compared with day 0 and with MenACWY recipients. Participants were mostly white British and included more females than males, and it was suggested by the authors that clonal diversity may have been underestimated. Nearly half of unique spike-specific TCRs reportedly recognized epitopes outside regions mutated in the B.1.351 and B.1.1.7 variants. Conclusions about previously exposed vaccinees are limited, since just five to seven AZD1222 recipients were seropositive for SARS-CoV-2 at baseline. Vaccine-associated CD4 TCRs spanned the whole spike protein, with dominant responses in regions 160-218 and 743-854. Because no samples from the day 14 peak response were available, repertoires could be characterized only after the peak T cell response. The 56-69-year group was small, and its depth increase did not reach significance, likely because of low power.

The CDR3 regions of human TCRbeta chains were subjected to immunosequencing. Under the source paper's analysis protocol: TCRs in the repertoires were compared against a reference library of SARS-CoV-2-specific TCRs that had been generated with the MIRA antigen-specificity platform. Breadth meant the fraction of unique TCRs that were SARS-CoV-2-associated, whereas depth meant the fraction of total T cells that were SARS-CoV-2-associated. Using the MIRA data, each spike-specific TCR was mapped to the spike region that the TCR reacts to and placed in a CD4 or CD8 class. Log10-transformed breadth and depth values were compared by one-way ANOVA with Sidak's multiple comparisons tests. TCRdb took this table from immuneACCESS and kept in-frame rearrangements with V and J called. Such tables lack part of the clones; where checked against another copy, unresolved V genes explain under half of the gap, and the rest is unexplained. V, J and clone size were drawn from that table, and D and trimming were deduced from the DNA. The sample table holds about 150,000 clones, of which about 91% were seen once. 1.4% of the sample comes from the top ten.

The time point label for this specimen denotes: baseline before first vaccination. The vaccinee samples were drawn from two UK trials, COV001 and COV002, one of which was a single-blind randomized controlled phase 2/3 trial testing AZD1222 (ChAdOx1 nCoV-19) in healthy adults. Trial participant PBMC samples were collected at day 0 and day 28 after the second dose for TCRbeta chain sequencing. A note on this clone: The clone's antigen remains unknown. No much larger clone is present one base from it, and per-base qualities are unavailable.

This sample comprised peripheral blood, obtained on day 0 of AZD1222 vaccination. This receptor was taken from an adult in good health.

The nucleotides are TGTGCCATCAGTGCAAGAGGGGCAGCTTATGGCTACACCTTC. The resulting protein is CAISARGAAYGYTF. The rearranged chain carries TRBV10-3 and TRBJ1-2; D gene: possibly TRBD1, on 5 matching bases. Sequences ENHRY (CDR1) and SYGVKD (CDR2) are obtained from the germline V gene. V is clipped by 4 bases and J by 5 bases, and the sequence between their germline boundaries is 14 bases long. Counted from cysteine to phenylalanine, this CDR3 has 14 amino acids. The entry retains the CDR3 DNA only, 42 bases that are in frame from base 1.